The 17 T cell receptor beta chains listed next were all sequenced from one sample in a study of regulatory T cells in long-lasting Graves disease. Sample time point: newly diagnosed GD, antithyroid drugs for less than 3 months. Extracted PBMC RNA gave rise to the TCR library. According to the study, TCR beta libraries were built with iRepertoire HTBI primers and CDR3-region Arm-PCR. Each CDR3 protein is one row after TCRdb ran MiXCR on the multiplex PCR reads. The repertoire holds hundreds of thousands of distinct CDR3 sequences, with around 15% as singletons. The same specimen was also included in a second study, on T cells in Graves' hyperthyroidism and ophthalmopathy.

The sequencing used peripheral blood mononuclear cells (PBMCs), collected at new diagnosis, from a patient treated with antithyroid drugs. These receptors all stem from a woman between 40 and 65 years old with Graves disease.

The V call is TRBV3-1, the J call TRBJ2-6, with 13 bases identical to TRBD2. The length of the CDR3 is 17 residues. V dropped 3 bases and J dropped 2; count of bases not matched to a gene: 1. Germline assignment: CDR1 LGHDT and CDR2 YNNKEL (reference sequence). As DNA, the CDR3 is TGTGCCAGCAGCCACACTAGCGGGGGGGCTGGGGCCAACGTCCTGACTTTC. It is translated as CASSHTSGGAGANVLTF. Based on the CDR3 plus reference TRBV3-1 and TRBJ2-6, the full variable domain is DTAVSQTPKYLVTQMGNDKSIKCEQNLGHDTMYWYKQDSKKFLKIMFSYNNKELIINETVPNRFSPKSPDKAHLNLHINSLELGDSAVYFCASSHTSGGAGANVLTFGAGSRLTVL.

The chain links TRBV14 to TRBJ2-7; TRBD1 might be the D (5 bases). Per the germline V gene, CDR1 is SGHDN and CDR2 is FVKESK. V lost 2 bases and J lost 3, with 23 bases in between. This CDR3 spans 18 amino acids. CDR3 coding DNA: TGTGCCAGCAGCCAAAGGACCATACAGGCCTCTGTGCTCTACGAGCAGTACTTC. It yields the protein CASSQRTIQASVLYEQYF. The full variable domain, rest sourced from reference TRBV14 and TRBJ2-7, is EAGVTQFPSHSVIEKGQTVTLRCDPISGHDNLYWYRRVMGKEIKFLLHFVKESKQDESGMPNNRFLAERTGGTYSTLKVQPAELEDSGVYFCASSQRTIQASVLYEQYFGPGTRLTVT.

The chain couples TRBV6-5 to TRBJ2-7; unclear D gene. Germline-derived CDR1 and CDR2 are MNHEY and SVGAGI. Trimming left V 6 bases short and J 6 bases short, with 12 bases between. CDR3 size: 12 residues. The CDR3, as DNA: TGTGCCAGCAGCGACTCGGGTGTCGAGCAGTACTTC. It is translated as CASSDSGVEQYF.

This rearrangement joins TRBV4-1 to TRBJ1-5; TRBD1 agrees at 8 bases. V dropped 1 base and J dropped 0; count of bases not matched to a gene: 8. In germline, CDR1 is MGHRA, CDR2 YSYEKL. The CDR3 runs to 18 residues. Here the CDR3 DNA reads TGCGCCAGCAGCCAAGGGACAGGGCGCCCCTATAGCAATCAGCCCCAGCATTTT. Its translation is CASSQGTGRPYSNQPQHF.

The table lists this clonotype with many counts. This rearrangement joins TRBV11-3 to TRBJ2-1; a possible D gene is TRBD2 (5 bases). V lost 5 bases and J 2 bases, leaving 19 bases between the germline ends. Germline CDR1 reads SGHNT; CDR2 reads YENEEA. This CDR3 is 17 amino acids long. CDR3: CASSRGSLLNAYNEQFF. CDR3 sequence (DNA): TGTGCCAGCAGCCGAGGGTCCCTCTTAAATGCCTACAATGAGCAGTTCTTC.

This clonotype was counted many times. The rearrangement uses TRBV30 and TRBJ1-3; D might be TRBD1 (5 bases). This CDR3 is 14 amino acids long. V dropped 1 base and J dropped 0 bases, with 7 bases sitting between them. Germline CDR1 is GTSNPN and CDR2 is SVGIG (reference sequence). The chain's CDR3 is CAWSGGSSGNTIYF. CDR3 bases: TGTGCCTGGAGTGGGGGGTCCTCTGGAAACACCATATATTTT.

The rearrangement joins TRBV12-5 to TRBJ1-6; TRBD1 agrees at 7 bases. The germline CDR1 and CDR2 sequences are LGHNT and FRNRAP. This CDR3 contains 17 residues. J was trimmed by 3 bases and V by 0 bases; bases with no gene match: 5. The CDR3 bases are TGTGCTAGTGGTTTGGTACGGGGACAGTACTATAATTCACCCCTCCACTTT. Its translation: CASGLVRGQYYNSPLHF. The complete variable domain, with remaining parts taken from reference TRBV12-5 and TRBJ1-6, reads DARVTQTPRHKVTEMGQEVTMRCQPILGHNTVFWYRQTMMQGLELLAYFRNRAPLDDSGMPKDRFSAEMPDATLATLKIQPSEPRDSAVYFCASGLVRGQYYNSPLHFGNGTRLTVT.

This clonotype was counted at least ten times. The chain has TRBV11-2 and TRBJ1-6, with a possible D match to TRBD1 (5 bases). This CDR3 region has 14 residues. V lost 4 bases to trimming and J lost 8 bases, with 12 bases between them. CDR1 is SGHAT and CDR2 is FQNNGV in the germline V gene. CDR3 bases: TGTGCCAGCAGCTCCGGCTTGGGGGATTCACCCCTCCACTTT. Residues: CASSSGLGDSPLHF.

With regard to this clonotype: This is likely a read error, given that the CDR3 carries no conserved phenylalanine or tryptophan at its end. CDR3: CSVGTNEQFL. The DNA of the CDR3 is TGCAGCGTGGGTACGAATGAGCAGTTCCTC. The chain recombines TRBV29-1 with TRBJ2-1; D gene uncertain. The V and J ends lost 6 bases and 7 bases respectively, with 7 bases between them. Germline V gives CDR1 SQVTM, CDR2 ANQGSEA. This CDR3 spans 10 amino acids.

This clonotype was seen many times. This sequence joins TRBV11-2 and TRBJ2-5; D perhaps matches TRBD1 (5 bases). Germline lookup yields CDR1 SGHAT and CDR2 FQNNGV. Deletions cut 6 bases from V and 5 bases from J, with 7 bases between. This CDR3 contains 11 residues. CDR3 region: CASRGQETQYF. In DNA, the CDR3 is TGTGCCAGCAGGGGGCAGGAGACCCAGTACTTC.

The gene calls are TRBV3-1 and TRBJ1-2; D not resolved. CDR1 LGHDT and CDR2 YNNKEL come from the germline V gene (reference sequence). V was shortened by 4 bases and J by 1 base, with 13 bases between the two germline ends. This CDR3 comprises 15 residues. The CDR3 coding sequence is TGTGCCAGCAGCCCCCCCCAAGGGATTAACTATGGCTACACCTTC. It codes for CASSPPQGINYGYTF.

This clonotype was counted ten times or more. V and J are TRBV24-1 and TRBJ1-1; D ambiguous. Looked up from germline, CDR1 is KGHDR and CDR2 is SFDVKD. Trimming removed 10 bases at V and 1 base at J, with 15 bases between. The CDR3 runs to 14 residues. In DNA, the CDR3 is TGTGCCACTAGAGATACCGGGGAGAACACTGAAGCTTTCTTT. This gives the protein CATRDTGENTEAFF.

This clonotype has at least ten counts. The chain recombines TRBV2 with TRBJ2-7, with 7 positions matching TRBD1. V gave up 3 bases and J gave up 4 bases; unmatched junction bases: 6. The germline gives CDR1 SNHLY, CDR2 FYNNEI. CDR3 length: 14 amino acids. The CDR3 DNA is TGTGCCAGCAGTGATGGTGGGACAGAATACGAGCAGTACTTC. Translating gives CASSDGGTEYEQYF.

This clonotype showed up many times. The rearrangement links TRBV18 to TRBJ2-5; D is unresolved. This CDR3 region has 12 residues. The ends were cut back, 8 bases at V and 4 bases at J, with 11 bases in the middle. Germline loops: CDR1 KGHSH, CDR2 LQKENI. The CDR3 region has the DNA TGTGCCAGCAGTCCAGAAGGAGAGACCCAGTACTTC. As protein: CASSPEGETQYF. The complete variable domain, with remaining parts taken from reference TRBV18 and TRBJ2-5, reads NAGVMQNPRHLVRRRGQEARLRCSPMKGHSHVYWYRQLPEEGLKFMVYLQKENIIDESGMPKERFSAEFPKEGPSILRIQQVVRGDSAAYFCASSPEGETQYFGPGTRLLVL.

This clonotype was found many times. The chain joins TRBV7-9 to TRBJ2-3, with 9 bases lining up with TRBD2. CDR1 is SEHNR, CDR2 FQNEAQ, per germline (reference sequence). This CDR3 has 14 amino acids. The V segment lost 1 base and the J segment 5 bases; nucleotides outside the gene matches: 1. CDR3 region: CASSLGGGGDTQYF. The CDR3 DNA reads TGTGCCAGCAGCTTAGGCGGGGGGGGAGATACGCAGTATTTT.

This clonotype was observed many times. The chain recombines TRBV5-1 with TRBJ1-4, with 8 bases lining up with TRBD1. The CDR3 sequence is 14 residues long. Germline CDR1 SGHRS, CDR2 YFSETQ. The J segment lost 8 bases and the V segment lost 4 bases, leaving 7 bases of the junction unmatched. The CDR3 DNA follows: TGCGCCAGCAGCGGACAGGGTGGTCCGGAAAAACTGTTTTTT. It yields the protein CASSGQGGPEKLFF.

This clonotype turned up a few times. The V gene is TRBV24-1, the J gene TRBJ2-1, with D unresolved. CDR1 KGHDR and CDR2 SFDVKD come from the germline V gene. Between the trimmed V and J ends, which lost 4 bases and 9 bases, there was a span of 15 bases. The CDR3 consists of 14 residues. The CDR3 DNA is TGTGCCACCAGTGACCCTTCCCCAGGCAGTGAGCAGTTCTTC. It is translated as CATSDPSPGSEQFF.